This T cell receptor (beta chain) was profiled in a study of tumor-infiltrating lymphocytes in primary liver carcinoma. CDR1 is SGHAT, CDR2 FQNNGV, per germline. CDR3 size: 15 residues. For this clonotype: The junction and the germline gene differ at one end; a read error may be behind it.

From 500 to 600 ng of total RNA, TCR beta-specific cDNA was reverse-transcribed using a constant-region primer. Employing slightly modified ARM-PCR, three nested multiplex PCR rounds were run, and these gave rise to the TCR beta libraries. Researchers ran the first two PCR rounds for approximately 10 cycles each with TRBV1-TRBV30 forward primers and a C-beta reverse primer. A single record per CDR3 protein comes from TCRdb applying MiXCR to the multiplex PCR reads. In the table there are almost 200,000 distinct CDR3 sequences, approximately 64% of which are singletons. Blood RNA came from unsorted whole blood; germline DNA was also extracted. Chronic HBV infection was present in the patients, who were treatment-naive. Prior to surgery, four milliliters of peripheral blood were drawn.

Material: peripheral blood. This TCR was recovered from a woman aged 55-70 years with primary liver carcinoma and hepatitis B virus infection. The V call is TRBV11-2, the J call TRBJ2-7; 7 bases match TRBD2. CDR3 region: CASCLAGGRAYERYF. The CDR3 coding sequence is TGTGCCAGCTGCTTAGCTGGGGGGAGGGCCTACGAGCGGTACTTC.